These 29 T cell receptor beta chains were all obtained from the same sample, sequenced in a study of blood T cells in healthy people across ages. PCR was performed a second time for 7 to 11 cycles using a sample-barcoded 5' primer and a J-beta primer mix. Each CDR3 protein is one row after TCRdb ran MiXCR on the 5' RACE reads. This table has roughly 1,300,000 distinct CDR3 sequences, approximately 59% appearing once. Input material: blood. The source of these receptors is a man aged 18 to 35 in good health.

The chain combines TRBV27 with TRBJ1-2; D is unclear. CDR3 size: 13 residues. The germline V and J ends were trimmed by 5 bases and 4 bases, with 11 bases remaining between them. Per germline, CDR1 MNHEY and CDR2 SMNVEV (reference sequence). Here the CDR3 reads CASSPQAGYGYTF. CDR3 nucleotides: TGTGCCAGCAGTCCTCAAGCGGGCTATGGCTACACCTTC.

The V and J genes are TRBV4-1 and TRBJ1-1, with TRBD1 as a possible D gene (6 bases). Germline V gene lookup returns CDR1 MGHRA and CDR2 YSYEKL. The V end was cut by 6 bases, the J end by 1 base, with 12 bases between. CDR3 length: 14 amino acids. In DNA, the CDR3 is TGCGCCAGCAGAAACAGGGCGAAGAACACTGAAGCTTTCTTT. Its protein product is CASRNRAKNTEAFF.

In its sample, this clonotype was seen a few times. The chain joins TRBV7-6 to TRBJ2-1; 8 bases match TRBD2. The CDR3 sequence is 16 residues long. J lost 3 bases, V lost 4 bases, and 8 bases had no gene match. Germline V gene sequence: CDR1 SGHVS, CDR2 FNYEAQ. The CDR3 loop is CASSSTSGRLYNEQFF. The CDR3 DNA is TGTGCCAGCAGCTCAACCAGCGGGAGACTCTACAATGAGCAGTTCTTC.

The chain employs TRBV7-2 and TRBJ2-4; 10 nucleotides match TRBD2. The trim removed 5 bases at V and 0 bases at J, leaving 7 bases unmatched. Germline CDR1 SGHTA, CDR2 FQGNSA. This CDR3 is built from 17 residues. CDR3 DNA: TGTGCCAGCAGCGGGACTAGCGTGACGGTAGCCAAAAACATTCAGTACTTC. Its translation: CASSGTSVTVAKNIQYF. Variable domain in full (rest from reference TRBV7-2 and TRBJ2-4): GAGVSQSPSNKVTEKGKDVELRCDPISGHTALYWYRQSLGQGLEFLIYFQGNSAPDKSGLPSDRFSAERTGGSVSTLTIQRTQQEDSAVYLCASSGTSVTVAKNIQYFGAGTRLSVL.

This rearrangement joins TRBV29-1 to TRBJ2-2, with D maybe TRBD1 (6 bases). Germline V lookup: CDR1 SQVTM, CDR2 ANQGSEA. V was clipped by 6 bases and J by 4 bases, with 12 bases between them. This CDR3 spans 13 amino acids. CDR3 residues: CSVPDRPTGELFF. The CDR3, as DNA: TGCAGCGTCCCCGACAGGCCCACCGGGGAGCTGTTTTTT.

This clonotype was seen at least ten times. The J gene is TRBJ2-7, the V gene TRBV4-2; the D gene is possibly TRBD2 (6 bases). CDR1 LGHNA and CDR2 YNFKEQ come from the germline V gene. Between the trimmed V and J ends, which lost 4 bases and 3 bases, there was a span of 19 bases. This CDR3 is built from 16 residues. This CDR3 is CASSPTTGGGVYEQYF. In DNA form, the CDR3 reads TGTGCCAGCAGCCCTACGACCGGGGGAGGAGTCTACGAGCAGTACTTC.

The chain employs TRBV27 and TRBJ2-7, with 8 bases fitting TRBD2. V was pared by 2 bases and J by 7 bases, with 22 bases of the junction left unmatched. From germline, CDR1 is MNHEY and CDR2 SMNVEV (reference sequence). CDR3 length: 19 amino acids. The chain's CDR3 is CASSLTPGFEIAGSDEQYF. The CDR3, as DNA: TGTGCCAGCAGTTTAACCCCCGGCTTCGAAATAGCGGGGTCCGATGAGCAGTACTTC.

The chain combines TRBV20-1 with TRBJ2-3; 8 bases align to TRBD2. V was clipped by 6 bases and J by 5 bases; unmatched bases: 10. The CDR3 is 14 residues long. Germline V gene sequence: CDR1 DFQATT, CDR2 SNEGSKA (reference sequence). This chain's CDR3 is CSARRGEIGDTQYF. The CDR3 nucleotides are TGCAGTGCCCGGCGGGGGGAAATCGGAGATACGCAGTATTTT.

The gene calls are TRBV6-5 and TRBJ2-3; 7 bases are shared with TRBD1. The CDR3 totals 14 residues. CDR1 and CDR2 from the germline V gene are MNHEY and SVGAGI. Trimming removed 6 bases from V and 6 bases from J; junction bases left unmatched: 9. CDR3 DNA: TGTGCCAGCAGAAGCGACAGGGCGCGGGATACGCAGTATTTT. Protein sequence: CASRSDRARDTQYF.

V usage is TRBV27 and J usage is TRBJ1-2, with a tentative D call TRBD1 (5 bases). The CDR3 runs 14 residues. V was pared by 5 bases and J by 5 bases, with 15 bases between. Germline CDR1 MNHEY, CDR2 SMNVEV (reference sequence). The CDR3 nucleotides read TGTGCCAGCAGTAAGGACCGTGGGGGGTATGGCTACACCTTC. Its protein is CASSKDRGGYGYTF.

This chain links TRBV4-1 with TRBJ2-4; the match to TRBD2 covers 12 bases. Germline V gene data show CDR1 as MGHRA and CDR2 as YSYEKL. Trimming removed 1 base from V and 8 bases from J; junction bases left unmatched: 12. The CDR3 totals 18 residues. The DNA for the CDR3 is TGCGCCAGCAGCCAAGGCTCGACTAGCGGGGGCACGGGGGACATTCAGTACTTC. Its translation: CASSQGSTSGGTGDIQYF.

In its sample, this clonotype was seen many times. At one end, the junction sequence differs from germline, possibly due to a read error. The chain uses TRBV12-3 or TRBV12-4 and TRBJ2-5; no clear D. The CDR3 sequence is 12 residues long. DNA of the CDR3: TGTGCCAGCAGCTTAGCAGAAGAGACCCAGTACTTC. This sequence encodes CASSLAEETQYF.

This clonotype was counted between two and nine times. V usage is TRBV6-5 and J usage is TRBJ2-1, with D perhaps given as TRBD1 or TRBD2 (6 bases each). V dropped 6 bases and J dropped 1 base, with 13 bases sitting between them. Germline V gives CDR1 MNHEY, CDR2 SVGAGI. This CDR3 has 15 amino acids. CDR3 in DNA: TGTGCCAGCAGCGTACTAGGGGGGTCCTACAATGAGCAGTTCTTC. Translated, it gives CASSVLGGSYNEQFF.

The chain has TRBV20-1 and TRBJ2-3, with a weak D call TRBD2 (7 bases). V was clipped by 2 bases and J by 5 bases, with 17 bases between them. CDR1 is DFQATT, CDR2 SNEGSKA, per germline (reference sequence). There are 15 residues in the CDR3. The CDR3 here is CSARKGGLAIDTQYF. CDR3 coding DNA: TGCAGTGCTAGAAAGGGGGGGCTAGCGATAGATACGCAGTATTTT.

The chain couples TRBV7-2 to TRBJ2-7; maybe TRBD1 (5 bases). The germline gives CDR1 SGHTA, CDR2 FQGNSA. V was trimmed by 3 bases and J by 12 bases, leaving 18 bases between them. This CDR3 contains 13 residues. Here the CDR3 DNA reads TGTGCCAGCAGCTTGACGGACACGCGGATGATGTACTTC. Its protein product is CASSLTDTRMMYF.

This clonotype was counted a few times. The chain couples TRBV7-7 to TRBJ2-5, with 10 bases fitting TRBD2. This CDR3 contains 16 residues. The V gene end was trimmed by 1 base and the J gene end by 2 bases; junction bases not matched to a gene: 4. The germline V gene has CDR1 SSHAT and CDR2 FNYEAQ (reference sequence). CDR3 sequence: CASSLELAGTQETQYF. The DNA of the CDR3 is TGTGCCAGCAGCTTAGAACTAGCGGGGACGCAAGAGACCCAGTACTTC.

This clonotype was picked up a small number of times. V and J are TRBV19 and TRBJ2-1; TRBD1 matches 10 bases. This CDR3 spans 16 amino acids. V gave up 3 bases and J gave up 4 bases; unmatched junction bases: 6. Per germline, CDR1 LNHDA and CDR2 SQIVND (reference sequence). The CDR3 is CASSMVLGQGYNEQFF. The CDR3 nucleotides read TGTGCCAGTAGTATGGTATTGGGACAGGGGTACAATGAGCAGTTCTTC. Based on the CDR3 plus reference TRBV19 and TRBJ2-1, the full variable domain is DGGITQSPKYLFRKEGQNVTLSCEQNLNHDAMYWYRQDPGQGLRLIYYSQIVNDFQKGDIAEGYSVSREKKESFPLTVTSAQKNPTAFYLCASSMVLGQGYNEQFFGPGTRLTVL.

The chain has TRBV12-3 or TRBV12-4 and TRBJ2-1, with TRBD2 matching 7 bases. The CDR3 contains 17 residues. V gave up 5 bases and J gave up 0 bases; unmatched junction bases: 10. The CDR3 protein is CASSRLSGPSSYNEQFF. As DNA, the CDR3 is TGTGCCAGCAGTCGCCTTAGCGGGCCAAGCTCCTACAATGAGCAGTTCTTC.

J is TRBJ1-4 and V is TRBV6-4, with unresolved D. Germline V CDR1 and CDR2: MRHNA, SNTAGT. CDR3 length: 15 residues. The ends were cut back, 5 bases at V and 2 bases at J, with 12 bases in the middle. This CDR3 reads CASSNEAGTNEKLFF. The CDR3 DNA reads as TGTGCCAGCAGTAACGAAGCGGGCACTAATGAAAAACTGTTTTTT.

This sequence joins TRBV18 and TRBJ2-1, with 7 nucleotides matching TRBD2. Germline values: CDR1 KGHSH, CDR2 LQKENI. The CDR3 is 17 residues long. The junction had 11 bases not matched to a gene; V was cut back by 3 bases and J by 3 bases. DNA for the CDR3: TGTGCCAGCTCACCGCGCGGGGGAGCGGGTCTCTACAATGAGCAGTTCTTC. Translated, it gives CASSPRGGAGLYNEQFF.

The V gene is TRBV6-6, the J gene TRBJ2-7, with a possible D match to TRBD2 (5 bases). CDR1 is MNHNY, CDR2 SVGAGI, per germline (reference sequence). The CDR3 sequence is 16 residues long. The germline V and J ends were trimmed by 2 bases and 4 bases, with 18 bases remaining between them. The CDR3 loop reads CASSYRLGSMDYEQYF. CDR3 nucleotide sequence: TGTGCCAGCAGTTACCGCTTGGGGAGTATGGATTACGAGCAGTACTTC.

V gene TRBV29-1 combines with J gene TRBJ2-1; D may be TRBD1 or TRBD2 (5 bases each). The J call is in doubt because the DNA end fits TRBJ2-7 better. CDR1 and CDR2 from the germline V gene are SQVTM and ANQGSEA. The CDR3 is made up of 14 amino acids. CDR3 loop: CSVYSGRGYNEQYF. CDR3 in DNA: TGCAGCGTTTACTCGGGACGGGGCTACAATGAGCAGTACTTC.

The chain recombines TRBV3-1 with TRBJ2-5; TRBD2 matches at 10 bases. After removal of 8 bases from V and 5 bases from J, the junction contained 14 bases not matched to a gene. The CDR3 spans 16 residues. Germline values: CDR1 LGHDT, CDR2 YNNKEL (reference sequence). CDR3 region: CASQTQAGGPRETQYF. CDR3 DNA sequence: TGTGCCAGCCAGACACAAGCGGGAGGGCCTCGGGAGACCCAGTACTTC.

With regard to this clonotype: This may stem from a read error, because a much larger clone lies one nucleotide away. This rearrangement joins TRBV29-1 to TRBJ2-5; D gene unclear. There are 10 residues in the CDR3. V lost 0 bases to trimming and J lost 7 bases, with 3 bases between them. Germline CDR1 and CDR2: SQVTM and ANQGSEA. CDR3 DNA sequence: TGCAGCGTTGAAGAAGGGACCCAGTACTTC. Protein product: CSVEEGTQYF. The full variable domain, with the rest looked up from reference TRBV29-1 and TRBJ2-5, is SAVISQKPSRDICQRGTSLTIQCQVDSQVTMMFWYRQQPGQSLTLIATANQGSEATYESGFVIDKFPISRPNLTFSTLTVSNMSPEDSSIYLCSVEEGTQYFGPGTRLLVL.

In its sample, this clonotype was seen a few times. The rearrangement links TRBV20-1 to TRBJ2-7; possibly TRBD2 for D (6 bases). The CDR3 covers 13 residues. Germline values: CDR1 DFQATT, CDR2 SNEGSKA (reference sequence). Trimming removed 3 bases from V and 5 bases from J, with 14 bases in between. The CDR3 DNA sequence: TGCAGTGCTAGGGGGGGTGTAGGCAACGAGCAGTACTTC. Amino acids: CSARGGVGNEQYF.

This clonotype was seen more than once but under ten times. The CDR3 DNA is TGTGCCAGCAGTTCCGGGGCTAGCGGAGTAGATACGCAGTATTTT. Protein: CASSSGASGVDTQYF. The V and J genes are TRBV28 and TRBJ2-3, with 7 bases lining up with TRBD2. J lost 5 bases, V lost 4 bases, and 9 bases had no gene match. The CDR3 contains 15 residues. Germline V lookup: CDR1 MDHEN, CDR2 SYDVKM.

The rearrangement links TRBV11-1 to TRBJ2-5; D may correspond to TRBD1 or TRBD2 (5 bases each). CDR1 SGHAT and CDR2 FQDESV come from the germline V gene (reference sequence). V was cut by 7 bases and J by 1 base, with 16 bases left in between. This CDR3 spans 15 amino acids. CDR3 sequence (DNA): TGTGCCAGCAACAAAGGGACCGGTCCCCAAGAGACCCAGTACTTC. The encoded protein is CASNKGTGPQETQYF.

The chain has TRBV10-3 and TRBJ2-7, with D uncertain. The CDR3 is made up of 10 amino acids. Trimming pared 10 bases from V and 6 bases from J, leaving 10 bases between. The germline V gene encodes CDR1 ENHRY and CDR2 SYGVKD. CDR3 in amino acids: CATAGFEQYF. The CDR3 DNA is TGTGCCACCGCAGGTTTCGAGCAGTACTTC.

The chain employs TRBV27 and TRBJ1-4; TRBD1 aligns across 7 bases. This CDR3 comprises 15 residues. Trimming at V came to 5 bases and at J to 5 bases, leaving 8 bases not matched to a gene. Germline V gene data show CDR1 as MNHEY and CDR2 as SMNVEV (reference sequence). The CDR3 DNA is TGTGCCAGCAGTCCATGGGCAGGGGGGAATGAAAAACTGTTTTTT. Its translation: CASSPWAGGNEKLFF.